This is a list of T cell receptor beta chains from one sample in a study of blood T cells in healthy people across ages. Via MiXCR, TCRdb re-called the 5' RACE reads, giving one row per CDR3 protein. The sample has over 1,500,000 distinct CDR3 sequences, roughly two fifths seen once; the top ten hold about 21%. Sequenced input: blood. These receptors originate from a human donor in good health. Each CDR3 is given with its conserved first and last residue. The D gene is left open where the match is weak. The size field is filled for only some rows; it gives once, few, many or a size class.

v_gene	d_gene	abundance	j_gene	CDR3nt	CDR3aa
TRBV10-3	-	few	TRBJ2-1	TGTGCCATCAGTGAAGAGCGCGAGCAGTTCTTC	CAISEEREQFF
TRBV7-2	-	once	TRBJ2-1	TGTGCCAGCAGCCCGTTTATCAGTGGGAGCGAGCAGTTCTTC	CASSPFISGSEQFF
TRBV15	TRBD1	-	TRBJ2-5	TGTGCCACCAGCAGAGATACCGGGACAGGGACAAAAGAGACCCAGTACTTC	CATSRDTGTGTKETQYF
TRBV28	-	few	TRBJ2-3	TGTGCCAGCAGTTTCCTCCCCCTAGACAGGAGCACAGATACGCAGTATTTT	CASSFLPLDRSTDTQYF
TRBV7-3	-	-	TRBJ1-1	TGTGCCAGCAGGCGGGATCTCCAGGGTGAAGCTTTCTTT	CASRRDLQGEAFF
TRBV7-2	-	-	TRBJ1-2	TGTGCCAGCAGCTTGAACACTAATGGCTACACCTTC	CASSLNTNGYTF
TRBV29-1	TRBD2	few	TRBJ2-3	TGCAGCGTTGAAGGGCTAGCGGTGAGCACAGATACGCAGTATTTT	CSVEGLAVSTDTQYF
TRBV12-3/TRBV12-4	TRBD2	few	TRBJ2-1	TGTGCCAGCAGTTCCGTACTAGCGGGTCCTTACAATGAGCAGTTCTTC	CASSSVLAGPYNEQFF
TRBV20-1	TRBD2	few	TRBJ2-5	TGCAGTGCTAGAGGGTTACTAGCGACGGAGACCCAGTACTTC	CSARGLLATETQYF
TRBV4-1	-	few	TRBJ2-7	TGCGCCAGCAGCCAAGATCTGGAGGTCTCCTACGAGCAGTACTTC	CASSQDLEVSYEQYF
TRBV10-3	-	few	TRBJ1-1	TGTGCCATCAGAGGGTGGCAGACCACTGAAGCTTTCTTT	CAIRGWQTTEAFF
TRBV7-6	-	-	TRBJ1-4	TGTGCCAGCTGCTTACAGTCAAGGGATTGGAGTAATGAAAAACTGTTTTTT	CASCLQSRDWSNEKLFF
TRBV20-1	-	-	TRBJ2-1	TGCAGTGCTAGAGAGCCGGACGCGGCTGGATACAATGAGCAGTTCTTC	CSAREPDAAGYNEQFF
TRBV5-1	TRBD1	-	TRBJ2-7	TGCGCCAGCAGCTTGGATAGAGGGGGCTCCTCCTACGAGCAGTACTTC	CASSLDRGGSSYEQYF
TRBV4-1	-	once	TRBJ1-2	TGCGCCAGCAGCCTAGGGACAAAGCAAAGGGCCGGCTACACCTTC	CASSLGTKQRAGYTF
TRBV5-1	TRBD2	many	TRBJ2-5	TGCGCCAGCAGCGCCATACCGGGACTAGCGACTCAAGAGACCCAGTACTTC	CASSAIPGLATQETQYF
TRBV27	-	many	TRBJ2-7	TGTGCCAGCAGTGCAGGGCAGGCATCCTACGAGCAGTACTTC	CASSAGQASYEQYF
TRBV5-1	-	-	TRBJ2-4	TGCACCAGCAGCTTGGCCGGCGTGGCGGTAGATGACATTCAGTACTTC	CTSSLAGVAVDDIQYF
TRBV6-6	-	-	TRBJ2-1	TGTGCCATAAGGGGACTCTCCTACAATGAGCAGTTCTTC	CAIRGLSYNEQFF
TRBV18	-	-	TRBJ2-7	TGTGCCAGCTCACCAACTCTTGGCGGGTACGAGCAGTACTTC	CASSPTLGGYEQYF
TRBV13	TRBD1	-	TRBJ2-1	TGTGCCAGCAGCTTCGGGACAGGGCAAAATGAGCAGTTCTTC	CASSFGTGQNEQFF
TRBV4-1	-	few	TRBJ2-1	TGCGCCAGCAGCCTTACACCGGACCCCGACAATGAGCAGTTCTTC	CASSLTPDPDNEQFF
TRBV5-5	TRBD1	-	TRBJ1-2	TGTGCCAGCAGCTTTAGGGACAGGGACTATGCAAACTATGGCTACACCTTC	CASSFRDRDYANYGYTF
TRBV6-2/TRBV6-3	-	-	TRBJ1-5	TGTGCCAGCAGCCGCCGGGGTATTAATAGCAATCAGCCCCAGCATTTT	CASSRRGINSNQPQHF
TRBV4-1	TRBD1	-	TRBJ2-3	TGCGCCAGCAGCCAACGTGCCTTCGGGACAGGGGTTACAGATACGCAGTATTTT	CASSQRAFGTGVTDTQYF
TRBV20-1	-	few	TRBJ2-3	TGCAGTGCTACCGTAGCGCATTTGAGGGCAGATACGCAGTATTTT	CSATVAHLRADTQYF
TRBV10-3	-	-	TRBJ2-7	TGTGCCATCAGTGAGCGATGGTACGAGCAGTACTTC	CAISERWYEQYF
TRBV2	-	-	TRBJ1-2	TGTGCCAGCAGTGAGACTCAGAGTTACCTTAACTATGGCTACACCTTC	CASSETQSYLNYGYTF
TRBV20-1	TRBD1	-	TRBJ2-1	TGCAGTGCTAGGACCGGGACAGGGGGCACTGAGCAGTTCTTC	CSARTGTGGTEQFF
TRBV6-5	TRBD1	once	TRBJ2-7	TGTGCCAGCAGTCCCCGACAGGGGCCGGCCGAGCAGTACTTC	CASSPRQGPAEQYF
TRBV5-6	-	few	TRBJ2-7	TGTGCCAGCAGCTTTTATCCAGGCTCCTACGAGCAGTACTTC	CASSFYPGSYEQYF
TRBV7-2	-	few	TRBJ2-1	TGTGCCAGCAGCTTAGCGGGCAGGATGGGCAATGAGCAGTTCTTC	CASSLAGRMGNEQFF
TRBV7-2	TRBD2	few	TRBJ2-3	TGTACCAGCAGCCAAACGACTAGCGAGGCAGATACGCAGTATTTT	CTSSQTTSEADTQYF
TRBV6-2/TRBV6-3	-	few	TRBJ2-3	TGTGCCAGCGCCCTCGGCGGGGATGCAGATACGCAGTATTTT	CASALGGDADTQYF
TRBV20-1	-	-	TRBJ1-2	TGCAGTGCTAGAGAGGGCACTGGCTACACCTTC	CSAREGTGYTF
TRBV5-1	-	once	TRBJ2-5	TGCGCCAGCAGCTTCGACGGGGGGCTGTTAAAAGAGACCCAGTACTTC	CASSFDGGLLKETQYF
TRBV7-2	-	few	TRBJ2-1	TGTGCCAGCAGCTCCGGAGGGCCGGGCTACAATGAGCAGTTCTTC	CASSSGGPGYNEQFF
TRBV4-3	TRBD1	-	TRBJ1-4	TGCGCCAGCAGCCAAGATTGGGAGGGACAGCCAACCGAAAAACTGTTTTTT	CASSQDWEGQPTEKLFF
TRBV5-1	-	-	TRBJ1-2	TGCGCCAGCAGCACCGAGGACGGACGCTATGGCTACACCTTC	CASSTEDGRYGYTF
TRBV15	-	once	TRBJ1-1	TGTGCCACCAGCAGAGATGTTAACCACAGCCCTGAAGCTTTCTTT	CATSRDVNHSPEAFF
TRBV7-9	-	-	TRBJ2-7	TGTGCCAGCAGCTTAGCAGGAGACTACTACGAGCAGTACTTC	CASSLAGDYYEQYF
TRBV20-1	-	once	TRBJ1-5	TGCAGTGCTAGAGTCTCAGGCAGGGTGAATCAGCCCCAGCATTTT	CSARVSGRVNQPQHF
TRBV20-1	TRBD1	-	TRBJ1-2	TGCAGTGCTACAACTACCGGGACAGAAAGGAACTATGGCTACACCTTC	CSATTTGTERNYGYTF
TRBV10-3	-	-	TRBJ2-7	TGTGCCACGGCAGGGACTGCCTACGAGCAGTACTTC	CATAGTAYEQYF
TRBV7-2	TRBD2	few	TRBJ2-6	TGTGCCAGCAGCCCCCGGCCAGCGGGGGGGCCTGGGGCCAACGTCCTGACTTTC	CASSPRPAGGPGANVLTF
TRBV7-2	-	-	TRBJ2-1	TGTGCCAGCAGCTTCAGTCCAACCAATGAGCAGTTCTTC	CASSFSPTNEQFF
TRBV11-3	TRBD1	-	TRBJ2-5	TGTGCCAGCAGCCTGCTGTCCGGGACAGACTTCCAAGAGACCCAGTACTTC	CASSLLSGTDFQETQYF
TRBV6-2/TRBV6-3	-	many	TRBJ2-7	TGTGCCAGCAGCTGGAACGAGATCTCCTACGAGCAGTACTTC	CASSWNEISYEQYF
TRBV5-1	-	-	TRBJ2-1	TGCGCCAGCAGCTTGGTTGTGGGGGGGGGGCTCTACAATGAGCAGTTCTTC	CASSLVVGGGLYNEQFF
TRBV20-1	-	-	TRBJ2-7	TGCAGTGCCCTAGGACAGCTAGGCAGCTCCTACGAGCAGTACTTC	CSALGQLGSSYEQYF
TRBV6-1	-	-	TRBJ2-1	TGTGCCAGCAGTGTTTCCCGGAGTCGGGGACGCAATGAGCAGTTCTTC	CASSVSRSRGRNEQFF